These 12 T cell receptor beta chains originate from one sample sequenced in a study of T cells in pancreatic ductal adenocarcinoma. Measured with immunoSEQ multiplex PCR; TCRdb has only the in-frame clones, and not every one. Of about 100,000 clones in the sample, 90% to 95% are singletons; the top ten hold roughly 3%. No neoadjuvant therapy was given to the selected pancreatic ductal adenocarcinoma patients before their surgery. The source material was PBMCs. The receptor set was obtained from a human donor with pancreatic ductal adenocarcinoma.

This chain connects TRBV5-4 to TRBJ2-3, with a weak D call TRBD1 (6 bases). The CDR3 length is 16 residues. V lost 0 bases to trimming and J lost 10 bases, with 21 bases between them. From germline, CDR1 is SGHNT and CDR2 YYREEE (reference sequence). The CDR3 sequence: CASSLEGDTGLRAQYF. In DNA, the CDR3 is TGTGCCAGCAGCTTGGAGGGGGATACTGGGCTGCGGGCGCAGTATTTT.

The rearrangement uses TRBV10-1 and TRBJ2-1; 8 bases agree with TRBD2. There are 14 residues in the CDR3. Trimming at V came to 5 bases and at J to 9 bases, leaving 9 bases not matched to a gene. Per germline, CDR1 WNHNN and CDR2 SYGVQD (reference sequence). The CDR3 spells CASSPGLASGEQFF. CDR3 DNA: TGCGCCAGCAGTCCCGGACTAGCCTCTGGTGAGCAGTTCTTC.

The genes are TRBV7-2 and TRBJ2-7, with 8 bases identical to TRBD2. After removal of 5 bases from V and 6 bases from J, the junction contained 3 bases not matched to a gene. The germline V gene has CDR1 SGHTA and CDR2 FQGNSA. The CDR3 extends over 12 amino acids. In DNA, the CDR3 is TGTGCCAGCAGCCGCGGGGGGCTCGAGCAGTACTTC. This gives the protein CASSRGGLEQYF.

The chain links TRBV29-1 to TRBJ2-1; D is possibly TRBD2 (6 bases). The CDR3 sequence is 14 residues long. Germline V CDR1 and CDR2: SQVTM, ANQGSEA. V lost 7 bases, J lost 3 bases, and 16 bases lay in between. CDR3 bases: TGCAGCGCCTCCCGGGGAGGCCGCTACAATGAGCAGTTCTTC. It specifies CSASRGGRYNEQFF.

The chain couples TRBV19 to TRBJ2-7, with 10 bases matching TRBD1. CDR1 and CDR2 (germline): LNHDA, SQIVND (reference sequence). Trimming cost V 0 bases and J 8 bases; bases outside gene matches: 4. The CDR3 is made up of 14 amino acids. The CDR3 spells CASSIEWGQGQQYF. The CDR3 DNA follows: TGTGCCAGTAGTATAGAATGGGGACAGGGGCAGCAGTACTTC.

CDR3 protein: CASSDGGSEQFF. The CDR3 DNA follows: TGTGCCAGCAGTGATGGGGGCAGTGAGCAGTTCTTC. The chain recombines TRBV2 with TRBJ2-1; perhaps TRBD1 as D (6 bases). Germline CDR1 reads SNHLY; CDR2 reads FYNNEI. This CDR3 spans 12 amino acids. Trimming cost V 3 bases and J 9 bases, with 9 bases left between them.

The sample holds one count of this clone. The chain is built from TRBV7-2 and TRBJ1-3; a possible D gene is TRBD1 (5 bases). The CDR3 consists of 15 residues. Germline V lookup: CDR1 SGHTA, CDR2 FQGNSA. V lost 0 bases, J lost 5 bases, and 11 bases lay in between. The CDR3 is CASSLAVGPRNTIYF. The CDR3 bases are TGTGCCAGCAGCTTAGCGGTGGGGCCCAGAAACACCATATATTTT. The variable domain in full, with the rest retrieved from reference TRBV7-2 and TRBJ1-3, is GAGVSQSPSNKVTEKGKDVELRCDPISGHTALYWYRQSLGQGLEFLIYFQGNSAPDKSGLPSDRFSAERTGGSVSTLTIQRTQQEDSAVYLCASSLAVGPRNTIYFGEGSWLTVV.

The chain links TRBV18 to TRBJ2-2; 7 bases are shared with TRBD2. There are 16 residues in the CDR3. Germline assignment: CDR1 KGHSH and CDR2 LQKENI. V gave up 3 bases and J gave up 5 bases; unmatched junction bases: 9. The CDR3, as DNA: TGTGCCAGCTCACCCCCTGGACTAGTGGGGACCGGGGAGCTGTTTTTT. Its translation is CASSPPGLVGTGELFF.

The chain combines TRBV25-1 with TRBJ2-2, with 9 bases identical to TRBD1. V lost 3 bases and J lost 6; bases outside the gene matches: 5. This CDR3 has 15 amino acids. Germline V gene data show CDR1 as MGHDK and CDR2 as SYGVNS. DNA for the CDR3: TGTGCCAGCAGTGATCACAGGGGGCGCCCCGGGGAGCTGTTTTTT. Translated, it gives CASSDHRGRPGELFF.

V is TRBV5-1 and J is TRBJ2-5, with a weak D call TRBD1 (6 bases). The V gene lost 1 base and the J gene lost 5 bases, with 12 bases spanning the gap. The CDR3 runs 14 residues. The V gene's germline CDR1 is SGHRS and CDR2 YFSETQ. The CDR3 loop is CASSLRPGEETQYF. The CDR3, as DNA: TGCGCCAGCAGCTTGAGGCCAGGGGAGGAGACCCAGTACTTC.

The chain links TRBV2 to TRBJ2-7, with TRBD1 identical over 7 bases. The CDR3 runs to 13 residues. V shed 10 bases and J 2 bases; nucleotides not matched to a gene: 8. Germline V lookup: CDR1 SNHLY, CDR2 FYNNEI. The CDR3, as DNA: TGTGCCACCTCCGGGACAGTCCCCTACGAGCAGTACTTC. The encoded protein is CATSGTVPYEQYF. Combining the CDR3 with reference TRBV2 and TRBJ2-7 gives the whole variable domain EPEVTQTPSHQVTQMGQEVILRCVPISNHLYFYWYRQILGQKVEFLVSFYNNEISEKSEIFDDQFSVERPDGSNFTLKIRSTKLEDSAMYFCATSGTVPYEQYFGPGTRLTVT.

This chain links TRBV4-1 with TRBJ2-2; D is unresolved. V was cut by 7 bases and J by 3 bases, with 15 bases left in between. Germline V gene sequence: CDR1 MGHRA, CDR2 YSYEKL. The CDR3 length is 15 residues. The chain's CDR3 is CASTTLYRHTGELFF. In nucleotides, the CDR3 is TGCGCCAGCACGACTCTCTATCGTCACACCGGGGAGCTGTTTTTT.